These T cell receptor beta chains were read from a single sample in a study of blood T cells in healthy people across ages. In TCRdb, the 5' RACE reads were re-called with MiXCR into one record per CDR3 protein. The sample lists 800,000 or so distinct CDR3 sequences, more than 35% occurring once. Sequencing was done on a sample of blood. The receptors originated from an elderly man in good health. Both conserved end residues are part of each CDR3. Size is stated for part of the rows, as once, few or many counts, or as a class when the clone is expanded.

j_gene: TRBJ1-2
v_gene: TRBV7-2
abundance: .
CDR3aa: CASSPASRQGYTF

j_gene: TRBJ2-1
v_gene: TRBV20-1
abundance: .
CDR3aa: CSADIGTGRDEQFF

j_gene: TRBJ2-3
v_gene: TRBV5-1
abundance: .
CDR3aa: CASNAGAREDTQYF

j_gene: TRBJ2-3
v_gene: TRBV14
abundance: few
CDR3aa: CASSGIYTDTQYF

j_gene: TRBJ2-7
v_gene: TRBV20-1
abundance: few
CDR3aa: CSARDPSGTYEQYF

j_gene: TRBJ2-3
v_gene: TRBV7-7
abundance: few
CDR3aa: CASSPVGGEADTQYF

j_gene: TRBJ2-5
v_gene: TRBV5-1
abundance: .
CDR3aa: CASFETGIETQYF

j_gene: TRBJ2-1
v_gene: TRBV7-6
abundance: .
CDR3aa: CASSFLAESPEQFF

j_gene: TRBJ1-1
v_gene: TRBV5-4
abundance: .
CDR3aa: CASAKSGGAEDTEAFF

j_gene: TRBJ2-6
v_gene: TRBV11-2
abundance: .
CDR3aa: CASSLRDRASGANVLTF

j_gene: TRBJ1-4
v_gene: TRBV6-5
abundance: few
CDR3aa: CASRHLGGDEKLFF

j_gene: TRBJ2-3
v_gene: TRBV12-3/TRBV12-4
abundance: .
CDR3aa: CASSLALNRRAADTQYF

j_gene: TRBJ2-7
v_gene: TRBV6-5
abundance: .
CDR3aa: CASSYDGASYEQYF

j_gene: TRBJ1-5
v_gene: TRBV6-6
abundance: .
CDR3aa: CASSYVGQGNQPQHF

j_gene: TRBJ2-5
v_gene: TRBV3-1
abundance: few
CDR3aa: CASSLQGGVQETQYF

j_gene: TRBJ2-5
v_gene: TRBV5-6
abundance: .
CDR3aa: CASSVTPGETQYF

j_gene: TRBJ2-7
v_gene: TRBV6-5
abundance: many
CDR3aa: CASSWGQGAYEQYF

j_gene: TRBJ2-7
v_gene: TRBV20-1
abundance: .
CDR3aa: CSAPNPGSSYEQYF

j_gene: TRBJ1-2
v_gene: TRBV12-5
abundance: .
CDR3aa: CASGLSGFYGYTF

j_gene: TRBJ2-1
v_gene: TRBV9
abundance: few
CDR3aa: CASSEDLDEQFF

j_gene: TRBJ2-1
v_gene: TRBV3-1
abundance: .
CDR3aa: CASKAKRGQNNNEQFF

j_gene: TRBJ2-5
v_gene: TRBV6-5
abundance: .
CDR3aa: CASTKSSGAIQETQYF

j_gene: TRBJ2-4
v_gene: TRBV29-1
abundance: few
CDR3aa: CSVAHPSATKNIQYF